Presented here are 30 T cell receptor beta chains from one specimen sequenced in a study of T cell repertoires in cytomegalovirus infection. These receptors have no known antigen. TCRdb fed the reads into MiXCR, producing one record per CDR3 protein. The sample lists roughly 200,000 distinct CDR3 sequences, around 40% occurring once. This specimen consisted of CD8+ T cells from cultured PBMCs, obtained from culture after CMV antigen stimulation. Receptors were obtained from a human donor in good health (CMV status not recorded). Some clones in this sample may be carry-over from other donors' samples.

This clonotype came up a few times. The chain has TRBV6-2 or TRBV6-3 and TRBJ2-5; the D is unclear. This CDR3 spans 13 amino acids. CDR1 MNHEY and CDR2 SVGEGT come from the germline V gene. Trimming pared 2 bases from V and 5 bases from J, leaving 9 bases between. The CDR3 DNA reads as TGTGCCAGCAGTTACCGGTATACGGAGACCCAGTACTTC. This encodes CASSYRYTETQYF.

This clonotype appeared once. The genes are TRBV6-5 and TRBJ1-1; D call uncertain. Germline assignment: CDR1 MNHEY and CDR2 SVGAGI. The length of the CDR3 is 11 residues. Trimming removed 4 bases from V and 10 bases from J, with 10 bases in between. The CDR3 region has the DNA TGTGCCAGCAGTTCCGGACCCGTAGCTTTCTTT. Protein sequence: CASSSGPVAFF.

The chain employs TRBV12-3 or TRBV12-4 and TRBJ1-2, with a possible D match to TRBD1 (6 bases). This CDR3 spans 13 amino acids. V shed 6 bases and J shed 7 bases, with 15 bases lying between them. The DNA of the CDR3 is TGTGCCAGCAGGGCCCGAGGGGGAGGTGGCTACACCTTC. Translated: CASRARGGGGYTF.

This rearrangement joins TRBV11-2 to TRBJ2-1; D is undetermined. V was clipped by 3 bases and J by 13 bases, with 16 bases between them. The CDR3 contains 13 residues. Per germline, CDR1 SGHAT and CDR2 FQNNGV. CDR3: CASSFRPGEKQFF. The CDR3 nucleotides are TGTGCCAGCAGCTTTCGCCCCGGTGAGAAACAGTTCTTC.

This clonotype has just a few counts. The CDR3 loop reads CASSPARLLFF. CDR3 DNA: TGTGCCAGCAGTCCGGCGCGTCTGCTGTTTTTT. V gene TRBV6-1 combines with J gene TRBJ2-2; D unresolved. The CDR3 spans 11 residues. Trimming stripped 5 bases from V and 13 bases from J, with 11 bases between. Germline lookup yields CDR1 MNHNS and CDR2 SASEGT.

In nucleotides, the CDR3 is TGCGCCAGCAGCCCCAGGGGGCCGGAGGAGCAGTTCTTC. Translation: CASSPRGPEEQFF. J is TRBJ2-1 and V is TRBV4-3; TRBD1 agrees at 8 bases. J gave up 10 bases and V 4 bases, and 6 bases lay outside the gene matches. Germline values: CDR1 LGHNA, CDR2 YSLEER. CDR3 length: 13 residues.

This clonotype was seen only a few times. A much larger clone lies a single base off, so this may be a read error. V is TRBV7-9 and J is TRBJ2-1, with D hard to call. The germline V gene has CDR1 SEHNR and CDR2 FQNEAQ (reference sequence). The CDR3 consists of 16 residues. The CDR3 loop reads CASRLLVISTYNEKFF. In DNA form, the CDR3 reads TGTGCAAGCAGATTGTTGGTAATATCCACCTACAATGAGAAGTTCTTC.

This chain joins TRBV27 and TRBJ2-7; D might be TRBD2 (5 bases). V was cut by 3 bases and J by 2 bases, with 11 bases left in between. The CDR3 loop spans 14 amino acids. CDR1 MNHEY and CDR2 SMNVEV come from the germline V gene (reference sequence). The CDR3 protein is CASSFGEGAYEQYF. For the CDR3, the DNA is TGTGCCAGCAGTTTTGGTGAGGGAGCCTACGAGCAGTACTTC.

The rearrangement uses TRBV28 and TRBJ2-7; 12 nucleotides agree with TRBD2. The CDR3 covers 15 residues. The ends lost 6 bases at V and 6 bases at J; junction bases unmatched: 9. CDR1 is MDHEN, CDR2 SYDVKM, per germline. CDR3 sequence: CASRSRLAGELEQYF. CDR3 DNA sequence: TGTGCCAGCAGATCGAGACTAGCGGGAGAACTCGAGCAGTACTTC.

This rearrangement joins TRBV10-3 to TRBJ2-1; 12 bases fit TRBD1. The J segment lost 5 bases and the V segment lost 3 bases, leaving 11 bases of the junction unmatched. The CDR3 contains 18 residues. The germline V gene has CDR1 ENHRY and CDR2 SYGVKD. The CDR3 DNA follows: TGTGCCATCAGTGAAATCGCGGGACAGGGGGCCCGAAACAATGAGCAGTTCTTC. This gives the protein CAISEIAGQGARNNEQFF.

This clonotype has more than one count but fewer than ten. CDR3: CASSLEQLYGYTF. The CDR3 DNA is TGTGCCAGCAGCTTAGAACAGCTCTATGGCTACACCTTC. The chain combines TRBV7-2 with TRBJ1-2; D is unclear. Germline V gene data show CDR1 as SGHTA and CDR2 as FQGNSA. V lost 1 base and J 4 bases, leaving 7 bases between the germline ends. CDR3 length equals 13 residues.

This clonotype was picked up a small number of times. The rearrangement uses TRBV7-6 and TRBJ1-5; the D is unclear. This CDR3 comprises 15 residues. Trimming pared 0 bases from V and 3 bases from J, leaving 9 bases between. Germline V gene sequence: CDR1 SGHVS, CDR2 FNYEAQ. CDR3 nucleotides: TGTGCCAGCAGCTTAGCGGAGGGCTTCAATCAGCCCCAGCATTTT. Translation: CASSLAEGFNQPQHF.

In its sample, this clonotype was seen many times. This chain joins TRBV28 and TRBJ1-1, with D unclear. Trimming removed 5 bases from V and 3 bases from J, with 16 bases in between. Germline loops: CDR1 MDHEN, CDR2 SYDVKM. The CDR3 runs to 15 residues. The CDR3 loop is CASSPIPHRDTEAFF. The CDR3 DNA reads as TGTGCCAGCAGTCCCATCCCGCATAGGGACACTGAAGCTTTCTTT.

J is TRBJ2-7 and V is TRBV7-6; D might be TRBD2 (6 bases). The CDR3 spans 14 residues. Looked up from germline, CDR1 is SGHVS and CDR2 is FNYEAQ. Between the trimmed V and J ends, which lost 5 bases and 5 bases, there was a span of 16 bases. This chain's CDR3 is CASSPTRDFDEQYF. Written as DNA, the CDR3 is TGTGCCAGCAGCCCAACCCGGGACTTTGACGAGCAGTACTTC.

The gene calls are TRBV7-6 and TRBJ1-2; possibly TRBD1 for D (6 bases). Germline lookup yields CDR1 SGHVS and CDR2 FNYEAQ. The CDR3 consists of 17 residues. V was shortened by 1 base and J by 6 bases, with 21 bases between the two germline ends. CDR3 protein: CASSLDLGAGFGDGYTF. Here the CDR3 DNA reads TGTGCCAGCAGCTTAGATCTGGGGGCAGGGTTTGGAGATGGCTACACCTTC.

This clonotype was seen a handful of times. In DNA, the CDR3 is TGTGCCAGCAGCCCACTGACTAGCGGGAGCCGCGCAGATACGCAGTATTTT. Residues: CASSPLTSGSRADTQYF. The chain links TRBV7-9 to TRBJ2-3, with 12 bases identical to TRBD2. The CDR3 consists of 17 residues. CDR1 and CDR2 (germline): SEHNR, FQNEAQ (reference sequence). V was clipped by 5 bases and J by 4 bases; unmatched bases: 10.

The sample holds a few counts of this clonotype. This chain joins TRBV6-6 and TRBJ2-2; 8 bases align to TRBD2. CDR1 MNHNY and CDR2 SVGAGI come from the germline V gene (reference sequence). With V trimmed by 2 bases and J by 6 bases, 5 bases remained unmatched. There are 15 residues in the CDR3. CDR3 sequence reads: CASSYAREGPGELFF. The CDR3 DNA reads TGTGCCAGCAGTTACGCCCGGGAGGGCCCCGGGGAGCTGTTTTTT.

This clonotype was counted between two and nine times. V and J are TRBV6-1 and TRBJ2-5; TRBD1 aligns across 11 bases. V lost 5 bases to trimming and J lost 2 bases; unmatched junction nucleotides: 10. The CDR3 totals 17 residues. CDR1 is MNHNS, CDR2 SASEGT, per germline. The CDR3 region is CASSKIVRDRGQETQYF. The CDR3 DNA is TGTGCCAGCAGTAAGATAGTACGGGACAGGGGGCAAGAGACCCAGTACTTC.

The gene calls are TRBV4-1 and TRBJ1-2; D unclear. Looked up from germline, CDR1 is MGHRA and CDR2 is YSYEKL. This CDR3 is 15 amino acids long. The V end lost 2 bases, the J end lost 5 bases, and 15 bases lay between the germline ends. The CDR3 spells CASSQFDGSSYGYTF. CDR3 nucleotides: TGCGCCAGCAGCCAATTCGACGGCTCTTCTTATGGCTACACCTTC.

V and J are TRBV12-3 or TRBV12-4 and TRBJ2-7; D is perhaps TRBD2 (6 bases). The CDR3 consists of 16 residues. Trimming pared 3 bases from V and 2 bases from J, leaving 17 bases between. The CDR3 here is CASSLESGRGTYEQYF. The CDR3 region has the DNA TGTGCCAGCAGTTTGGAAAGCGGGCGTGGAACCTACGAGCAGTACTTC.

This rearrangement joins TRBV12-3 or TRBV12-4 to TRBJ2-1, with 7 bases fitting TRBD2. Unmatched junction bases numbered 3, after V lost 3 bases and J lost 7 bases. CDR3 length: 13 residues. This chain's CDR3 is CASSFRTRNEQFF. Here the CDR3 DNA reads TGTGCCAGCAGTTTCCGGACTAGGAATGAGCAGTTCTTC.

The rearrangement links TRBV6-1 to TRBJ1-2; D is perhaps TRBD1 (5 bases). Germline loops: CDR1 MNHNS, CDR2 SASEGT. The CDR3 length is 18 residues. Between the trimmed V and J ends, which lost 10 bases and 3 bases, there was a span of 30 bases. This CDR3 is CAIIGTPTAIGEDYGYTF. The CDR3 bases are TGTGCCATCATTGGGACGCCAACCGCTATTGGCGAGGACTATGGCTACACCTTC.

This clonotype was found a few times. The V and J genes are TRBV2 and TRBJ2-7; TRBD1 might be the D (6 bases). The CDR3 has 16 amino acids. CDR1 and CDR2 from the germline V gene are SNHLY and FYNNEI. Trimming removed 4 bases from V and 1 base from J, with 17 bases in between. CDR3 sequence reads: CASSGSGHTASYEQYF. CDR3 sequence (DNA): TGTGCCAGCAGTGGATCGGGACACACGGCATCCTACGAGCAGTACTTC.

V and J are TRBV7-2 and TRBJ1-1; D not resolved. Trimming took 1 base from V and 1 from J, leaving 13 bases between them. The CDR3 consists of 16 residues. Looked up from germline, CDR1 is SGHTA and CDR2 is FQGNSA. CDR3 sequence reads: CASSLGVIEPNTEAFF. As DNA, the CDR3 is TGTGCCAGCAGCTTAGGAGTCATAGAGCCGAACACTGAAGCTTTCTTT.

CDR3 coding DNA: TGTGCCAGCAGCCCTTGGACAGCCGACAATGAGCAGTTCTTC. Protein sequence: CASSPWTADNEQFF. The V call is TRBV9, the J call TRBJ2-1, with D possibly matching TRBD1 (6 bases). The CDR3 is 14 amino acids. Germline values: CDR1 SGDLS, CDR2 YYNGEE. V lost 4 bases and J lost 5, with 13 bases in between.

The V and J genes are TRBV10-3 and TRBJ2-1; 11 nucleotides line up with TRBD1. The CDR3 has 14 residues. Germline CDR1 reads ENHRY; CDR2 reads SYGVKD. The ends lost 5 bases at V and 7 bases at J; junction bases unmatched: 4. The CDR3 DNA follows: TGTGCCATCAGTCCGGACAGGGGGCAAAATGAGCAGTTCTTC. As protein: CAISPDRGQNEQFF.

The genes are TRBV4-1 and TRBJ2-3, with 10 bases lining up with TRBD2. V shed 4 bases and J 5 bases; nucleotides not matched to a gene: 9. Germline V gene lookup returns CDR1 MGHRA and CDR2 YSYEKL. The CDR3 contains 16 residues. CDR3 residues: CASSRQLAGQIDTQYF. In DNA, the CDR3 is TGCGCCAGCAGCCGCCAACTAGCGGGACAAATAGATACGCAGTATTTT.

This clonotype was found a few times. The V and J genes are TRBV7-8 and TRBJ2-7; D gene unclear. CDR3 size: 13 residues. CDR1 SGHVS and CDR2 FQNEAQ come from the germline V gene. Trimming took off 1 base at V and 3 bases at J, with 7 bases between the two ends. The DNA for the CDR3 is TGTGCCAGCAGCTTAGACCCGGTCTACGAGCAGTACTTC. It specifies CASSLDPVYEQYF.

This chain uses TRBV4-1 with TRBJ1-3; D is uncertain. The CDR3 is 17 residues long. The germline gives CDR1 MGHRA, CDR2 YSYEKL. V lost 0 bases and J lost 0, with 12 bases in between. For the CDR3, the DNA is TGCGCCAGCAGCCAAGAGTCCACGGTTCTCTCTGGAAACACCATATATTTT. Translated: CASSQESTVLSGNTIYF.

This chain connects TRBV7-8 to TRBJ1-6; possible D gene TRBD1, 6 bases. V dropped 5 bases and J dropped 13 bases, with 12 bases sitting between them. The CDR3 extends over 12 amino acids. In germline, CDR1 is SGHVS, CDR2 FQNEAQ. The CDR3 DNA sequence: TGTGCCAGCAGCCCAGGGGAGTGGCCCCTCCACTTT. Translation gives CASSPGEWPLHF.